This TCR beta chain stems from a study of cytomegalovirus exposure and HLA in healthy donors. Looking at the study overall: There were nearly 120 million unique TCR beta sequences, drawn from about 190 million T cells, in an earlier analysis. In terms of ancestry, the Caucasian-associated cluster contained roughly 80% of the roughly 400 genotyped donors.

Whole-study findings and limits: A link between a missense DCLRE1C variant and TCR beta V- and J-gene trimming emerged from a later analysis. Presence/absence analyses assumed roughly uniform sequencing depth across donors.

Comment on this clone: The antigen is not known.

The PCR was carried out with 60 Vbeta primers and 13 Jbeta primers. Sequenced by immunoSEQ multiplex PCR; TCRdb stores in-frame clones only, minus some. Here the sample spans 150,000 to 200,000 clones, approximately 77% being singletons. Germline values: CDR1 MNHEY, CDR2 SMNVEV (reference sequence). Trimming removed 3 bases from V and 7 bases from J; junction bases left unmatched: 4. The CDR3 loop spans 15 amino acids. Sequencing was performed on PBMCs. The rearrangement uses TRBV27 and TRBJ2-1; TRBD2 aligns across 12 bases. The sequence was collected from a male donor in good health and CMV-seropositive. Here the CDR3 reads CASSFNGLAGNEQFF. CDR3 bases: TGTGCCAGCAGTTTTAACGGACTAGCGGGGAATGAGCAGTTCTTC.